Given below is one T cell receptor (beta chain) in context. This specimen comes from a study of blood T cell repertoires in COVID-19. J gave up 2 bases and V 11 bases, and 13 bases lay outside the gene matches. The length of the CDR3 is 16 residues. The V gene's germline CDR1 is MNHEY and CDR2 SMNVEV (reference sequence). As originally analysed: Estimation of nucleated cell counts was performed using reference gene primer amplification. Produced via immunoSEQ multiplex PCR; TCRdb's table is partial and in-frame only. V and J calls and clone size follow that table, whereas D and trimming were derived from the DNA. The repertoire holds roughly 500,000 clones, 80% to 90% seen once, with around 0.95% in the top ten.

V and J are TRBV27 and TRBJ2-5, with 11 positions matching TRBD2. The sequenced sample consisted of peripheral blood. The sequence was collected from a man aged 18 to 29 with COVID-19, enrolled during active disease. In nucleotides, the CDR3 is TGTGCCCCAACAGCAGCGGCTAGCGGGGGGCAAGAGACCCAGTACTTC. It translates to CAPTAAASGGQETQYF.